Listed below are T cell receptor beta chains from one sample, sequenced in a study of T-cell memory formation after mild COVID-19. TCRdb redid the calling of the 5' RACE reads with MiXCR, one entry per CDR3 protein. The sample contains hundreds of thousands of distinct CDR3 sequences, around a quarter of which appear only once. Sequencing input: PBMCs or a T cell subset sorted from them (not recorded which). Every receptor here comes from an adult woman who had mild COVID-19 (a few samples of this study predate the infection). Cell type and time point are not known. The CDR3 runs from the conserved cysteine through the conserved F or W. Each record gives: clone size, J gene, D gene, V gene, CDR3 DNA, CDR3 protein. D genes are given only for firm matches. Clone size appears in some rows only: once, few, many, or a class for an expanded clone.

clone size: few; J gene: TRBJ2-3; D gene: TRBD2; V gene: TRBV27; CDR3 DNA: TGTGCCAGCAGTTCGAACCCGGGACTAATTAGCACAGATACGCAGTATTTT; CDR3 protein: CASSSNPGLISTDTQYF
clone size: NA; J gene: TRBJ1-1; D gene: NA; V gene: TRBV5-1; CDR3 DNA: TGCGCCAGCAGCCCAAGTGGTTTGAACACTGAAGCTTTCTTT; CDR3 protein: CASSPSGLNTEAFF
clone size: few; J gene: TRBJ2-5; D gene: NA; V gene: TRBV15; CDR3 DNA: TGTGCCACCAGCAGAGATGTCAACAGTCAAGAGACCCAGTACTTC; CDR3 protein: CATSRDVNSQETQYF
clone size: many; J gene: TRBJ2-3; D gene: TRBD2; V gene: TRBV7-3; CDR3 DNA: TGTGCCAGCAGCTTAATGAGCGGGGTCGCAGATACGCAGTATTTT; CDR3 protein: CASSLMSGVADTQYF
clone size: NA; J gene: TRBJ2-7; D gene: NA; V gene: TRBV30; CDR3 DNA: TGTGCCTGGAGCCCCGGGACCGCCTACGAGCAGTACTTC; CDR3 protein: CAWSPGTAYEQYF
clone size: NA; J gene: TRBJ1-1; D gene: NA; V gene: TRBV7-9; CDR3 DNA: TGTGCCAGCAGCTTCGATAAGGAGACCTCCAACACTGAAGCTTTCTTT; CDR3 protein: CASSFDKETSNTEAFF
clone size: NA; J gene: TRBJ2-7; D gene: NA; V gene: TRBV7-9; CDR3 DNA: TGTGCCAGCAGCCTCACCGGGACCAGCTACGAGCAGTACTTC; CDR3 protein: CASSLTGTSYEQYF
clone size: NA; J gene: TRBJ1-2; D gene: TRBD1; V gene: TRBV6-5; CDR3 DNA: TGTGCCAGCAGAGTGGACAGGAAAAAAAACTATGGCTACACCTTC; CDR3 protein: CASRVDRKKNYGYTF
clone size: few; J gene: TRBJ2-7; D gene: TRBD2; V gene: TRBV7-9; CDR3 DNA: TGTGCCAGCAGCCTCGGACTAGCGGGAGCCTCCTACGAGCAGTACTTC; CDR3 protein: CASSLGLAGASYEQYF
clone size: few; J gene: TRBJ1-2; D gene: NA; V gene: TRBV24-1; CDR3 DNA: TGTGCCACCAGTGTGCAGGGATATGGCTACACCTTC; CDR3 protein: CATSVQGYGYTF
clone size: NA; J gene: TRBJ2-7; D gene: TRBD2; V gene: TRBV7-2; CDR3 DNA: TGTGCCAGCAGCCGGACTAGCGCCTCCTACGAGCAGTACTTC; CDR3 protein: CASSRTSASYEQYF
clone size: few; J gene: TRBJ2-4; D gene: NA; V gene: TRBV11-2; CDR3 DNA: TGTGCCAGCAGCCCTATTCTACTAGAAAACATTCAGTACTTC; CDR3 protein: CASSPILLENIQYF
clone size: NA; J gene: TRBJ2-3; D gene: TRBD1; V gene: TRBV5-1; CDR3 DNA: TGCGCCAGCAGGTCGGGACAGGGGGCCGCAGATACGCAGTATTTT; CDR3 protein: CASRSGQGAADTQYF
clone size: few; J gene: TRBJ2-7; D gene: NA; V gene: TRBV25-1; CDR3 DNA: TGTGCCAGCAGTGATCCGCGGGGTCCGAGAGGCGAGCAGTACTTC; CDR3 protein: CASSDPRGPRGEQYF
clone size: NA; J gene: TRBJ1-2; D gene: TRBD1; V gene: TRBV27; CDR3 DNA: TGTGCCAGCAGTCCCCGGACAGGGCCCGGGCACTATGGCTACACCTTC; CDR3 protein: CASSPRTGPGHYGYTF
clone size: few; J gene: TRBJ1-1; D gene: NA; V gene: TRBV15; CDR3 DNA: TGTGCCACCAGCAGAGACGCGGGCGGCACTGAAGCTTTCTTT; CDR3 protein: CATSRDAGGTEAFF
clone size: NA; J gene: TRBJ2-5; D gene: NA; V gene: TRBV4-1; CDR3 DNA: TGCGCCAGCAGCCAAGACCAAGGAGAGACCCAGTACTTC; CDR3 protein: CASSQDQGETQYF
clone size: NA; J gene: TRBJ2-7; D gene: TRBD1; V gene: TRBV6-2/TRBV6-3; CDR3 DNA: TGTGCCAGCAGTCCCACCGGGACAGGGATCTACGAGCAGTACTTC; CDR3 protein: CASSPTGTGIYEQYF
clone size: NA; J gene: TRBJ2-1; D gene: NA; V gene: TRBV5-1; CDR3 DNA: TGCGCCAGCAAATCGCGCCTCTCCTACAATGAGCAGTTCTTC; CDR3 protein: CASKSRLSYNEQFF
clone size: few; J gene: TRBJ2-1; D gene: TRBD2; V gene: TRBV20-1; CDR3 DNA: TGCAGTGCTAGAGTATCGGGACTAGCTTACAATGAGCAGTTCTTC; CDR3 protein: CSARVSGLAYNEQFF
clone size: few; J gene: TRBJ2-5; D gene: TRBD2; V gene: TRBV24-1; CDR3 DNA: TGTGCCACCAGTGATATTGGGGCTAGCGGGGCCCAAGAGACCCAGTACTTC; CDR3 protein: CATSDIGASGAQETQYF
clone size: few; J gene: TRBJ2-2; D gene: NA; V gene: TRBV12-3/TRBV12-4; CDR3 DNA: TGTGCCAGCAAAGACCGGGGATGGGGGACCGGGGAGCTGTTTTTT; CDR3 protein: CASKDRGWGTGELFF
clone size: few; J gene: TRBJ2-5; D gene: NA; V gene: TRBV5-6; CDR3 DNA: TGTGCCAGCAGCTTGGCCCTAGTCTGGGCCCAAGAGACCCAGTACTTC; CDR3 protein: CASSLALVWAQETQYF
clone size: NA; J gene: TRBJ2-2; D gene: NA; V gene: TRBV15; CDR3 DNA: TGTGCCACCAGCAGAGAACGCTTAATCGGGGAGCTGTTTTTT; CDR3 protein: CATSRERLIGELFF
clone size: NA; J gene: TRBJ2-1; D gene: NA; V gene: TRBV11-3; CDR3 DNA: TGTGCCAGCAGCAGAACTAGTAACGATGAGCAGTTCTTC; CDR3 protein: CASSRTSNDEQFF
clone size: many; J gene: TRBJ2-5; D gene: NA; V gene: TRBV12-3/TRBV12-4; CDR3 DNA: TGTGCCAGCAGTTTAGGGGGGGCACAAGAGACCCAGTACTTC; CDR3 protein: CASSLGGAQETQYF
clone size: few; J gene: TRBJ2-5; D gene: TRBD2; V gene: TRBV29-1; CDR3 DNA: TGCAGCGTTGATGCGGGAGGGCCTCTGGAGACCCAGTACTTC; CDR3 protein: CSVDAGGPLETQYF